Below, 5 T cell receptor beta chains from the same sample are listed, as sequenced in a study of molecular identifiers for immune sequencing clone quantification. Via MiXCR, TCRdb re-called the PCR reads, giving one row per CDR3 protein. Among some 100,000 distinct CDR3 sequences listed, over 15% were seen once. Sequenced: naive CD8+ T cells from blood, with Jurkat cell RNA spiked in. Subset indicated: FACS-sorted CD8+CD4-CCR7+CD45RA+ naive T cells. Receptors originate from a human donor in good health. Some libraries in this study had Jurkat cell RNA spiked in.

The chain is built from TRBV4-3 and TRBJ2-7; 8 nucleotides align to TRBD2. Germline assignment: CDR1 LGHNA and CDR2 YSLEER. Trimming took 0 bases from V and 1 from J; bases not matched to a gene: 5. There are 16 residues in the CDR3. CDR3 sequence: CASSQDRAGGSYEQYF. The CDR3 region has the DNA TGCGCCAGCAGCCAAGATCGGGCGGGAGGATCCTACGAGCAGTACTTC.

This clonotype was seen ten or more times. The chain couples TRBV7-9 to TRBJ2-4, with D unclear. CDR1 SEHNR and CDR2 FQNEAQ come from the germline V gene (reference sequence). This CDR3 region has 14 residues. V gave up 6 bases and J gave up 1 base, with 10 bases separating them. CDR3 in amino acids: CASSGLLAKNIQYF. The DNA for the CDR3 is TGTGCCAGCAGTGGCTTACTGGCCAAAAACATTCAGTACTTC.

Note on this clonotype: At one of its ends the junction is not consistent with the germline gene, which may arise from a read error. The J gene is TRBJ2-6, the V gene TRBV29-1; D is perhaps TRBD1 or TRBD2 (5 bases each). Germline CDR1 reads SQVTM; CDR2 reads ANQGSEA. The CDR3 loop spans 19 amino acids. The CDR3 sequence is CSDERKGRRILYGASVLTF. The CDR3 nucleotides read TGCAGCGACGAAAGAAAGGGACGTCGTATCTTATATGGGGCCAGCGTCCTGACTTTT.

This clonotype appeared many times. This chain links TRBV6-5 with TRBJ1-4; 8 nucleotides align to TRBD1. The J segment lost 8 bases and the V segment lost 7 bases, leaving 12 bases of the junction unmatched. Germline V gene sequence: CDR1 MNHEY, CDR2 SVGAGI. There are 15 residues in the CDR3. CDR3: CASTYATGEPEKLFF. The CDR3 bases are TGTGCCAGCACCTACGCGACAGGGGAGCCGGAAAAACTGTTTTTT.

This clonotype showed up many times. The chain is built from TRBV19 and TRBJ1-2; weak D call: TRBD1 (5 bases). Germline V gene lookup returns CDR1 LNHDA and CDR2 SQIVND (reference sequence). The germline V and J ends were trimmed by 5 bases and 3 bases, with 13 bases remaining between them. The CDR3 runs 14 residues. CDR3 residues: CASSFDGHDYGYTF. The CDR3 DNA follows: TGTGCCAGTAGTTTCGACGGACACGACTATGGCTACACCTTC.